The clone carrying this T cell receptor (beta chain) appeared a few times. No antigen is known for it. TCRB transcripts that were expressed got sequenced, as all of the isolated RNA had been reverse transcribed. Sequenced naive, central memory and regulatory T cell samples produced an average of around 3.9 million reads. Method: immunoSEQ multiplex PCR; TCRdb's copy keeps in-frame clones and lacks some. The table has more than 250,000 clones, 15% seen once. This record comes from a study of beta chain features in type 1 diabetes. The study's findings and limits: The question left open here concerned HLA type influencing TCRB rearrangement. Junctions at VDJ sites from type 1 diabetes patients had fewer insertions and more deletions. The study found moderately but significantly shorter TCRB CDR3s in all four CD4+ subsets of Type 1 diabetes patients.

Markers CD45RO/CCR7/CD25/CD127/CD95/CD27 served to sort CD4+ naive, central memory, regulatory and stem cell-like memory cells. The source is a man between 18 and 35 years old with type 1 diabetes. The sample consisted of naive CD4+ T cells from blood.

CDR3 in DNA: TGTGCCAGCAGCCAAGCGGCTACAGGGGGGTATGGCTACACCTTC. Protein product: CASSQAATGGYGYTF. The chain links TRBV14 to TRBJ1-2, with TRBD1 identical over 8 bases. V shed 1 base, J shed 5 bases, and the junction held 6 bases outside the gene matches. The CDR3 has 15 residues. Germline assignment: CDR1 SGHDN and CDR2 FVKESK. Full variable domain (missing parts from reference TRBV14 and TRBJ1-2): EAGVTQFPSHSVIEKGQTVTLRCDPISGHDNLYWYRRVMGKEIKFLLHFVKESKQDESGMPNNRFLAERTGGTYSTLKVQPAELEDSGVYFCASSQAATGGYGYTFGSGTRLTVV.